The 12 T cell receptor beta chains listed next were all sequenced from one sample in a study of lymphopenia after photon versus proton radiotherapy. Assay: immunoSEQ multiplex PCR; the TCRdb copy retains only in-frame clones and omits some. The data hold some 29,000 clones, with approximately 86% observed a single time. Specimen: peripheral blood, collected from a patient treated with proton-based radiotherapy. The origin of the receptors is a woman aged 55-69 years with cholangiocarcinoma. Some clones in this sample may be carry-over from other donors' samples.

The chain uses TRBV27 and TRBJ2-7, with TRBD2 matching over 7 bases. The length of the CDR3 is 11 residues. Germline V gene lookup returns CDR1 MNHEY and CDR2 SMNVEV (reference sequence). Trimming took 5 bases from V and 6 from J; bases not matched to a gene: 1. The CDR3 reads CASSGRAEQYF. The CDR3 bases are TGTGCCAGCAGTGGGAGGGCCGAGCAGTACTTC.

This clone was seen a single time. V and J are TRBV4-1 and TRBJ2-7; 7 bases are a match to TRBD2. This CDR3 region has 17 residues. Germline V CDR1 and CDR2: MGHRA, YSYEKL. With V trimmed by 0 bases and J by 3 bases, 11 bases remained unmatched. The CDR3 sequence is CASSQDIGRGFSYEQYF. The CDR3 bases are TGCGCCAGCAGCCAAGATATAGGGCGGGGGTTCAGCTACGAGCAGTACTTC.

The rearrangement links TRBV11-3 to TRBJ2-2, with TRBD2 identical over 8 bases. Looked up from germline, CDR1 is SGHNT and CDR2 is YENEEA. V lost 5 bases, J lost 3 bases, and 8 bases stayed unmatched. The length of the CDR3 is 16 residues. CDR3 protein: CASSKRAGAYTGELFF. The CDR3 nucleotides are TGTGCCAGCAGCAAAAGAGCGGGAGCGTACACCGGGGAGCTGTTTTTT.

The chain employs TRBV19 and TRBJ1-5; D gene uncertain. Trimming removed 6 bases at V and 5 bases at J, with 11 bases between. CDR3 length: 13 residues. Germline V gene lookup returns CDR1 LNHDA and CDR2 SQIVND (reference sequence). The CDR3 reads CASRQLSDQPQHF. The CDR3 DNA sequence: TGTGCCAGTAGACAGCTATCTGATCAGCCCCAGCATTTT.

The genes are TRBV19 and TRBJ1-5, with unresolved D. The CDR3 covers 13 residues. The V end lost 4 bases, the J end lost 7 bases, and 11 bases lay between the germline ends. Per the germline V gene, CDR1 is LNHDA and CDR2 is SQIVND (reference sequence). CDR3 in DNA: TGTGCCAGTAGTAACCCGTCCTTCCAGCCCCAGCATTTT. Translating gives CASSNPSFQPQHF.

The chain employs TRBV11-2 and TRBJ2-7; the D gene is possibly TRBD2 (6 bases). CDR1 SGHAT and CDR2 FQNNGV come from the germline V gene. Between the trimmed V and J ends, which lost 1 base and 4 bases, there was a span of 23 bases. CDR3 length: 18 residues. CDR3 loop: CASSLVAPWGGNGYEQYF. The CDR3 DNA is TGTGCCAGCAGCTTAGTGGCGCCCTGGGGCGGGAATGGGTACGAGCAGTACTTC.

The V call is TRBV29-1, the J call TRBJ2-5; a possible D gene is TRBD2 (5 bases). V lost 5 bases to trimming and J lost 0 bases, with 10 bases between them. Germline CDR1 and CDR2: SQVTM and ANQGSEA. This CDR3 comprises 13 residues. CDR3 protein: CSVNLSDQETQYF. For the CDR3, the DNA is TGCAGCGTTAATCTTAGCGACCAAGAGACCCAGTACTTC.

The chain has TRBV5-5 and TRBJ1-1, with D perhaps TRBD1 (6 bases). Trimming removed 4 bases from V and 1 base from J, with 17 bases in between. Germline assignment: CDR1 SGHKS and CDR2 YYEKEE (reference sequence). The CDR3 spans 16 residues. In nucleotides, the CDR3 is TGTGCCAGCAGCGGGGGCAATGGCCTGGGGAACACTGAAGCTTTCTTT. It is translated as CASSGGNGLGNTEAFF. Supplemented by reference TRBV5-5 and TRBJ1-1, the full variable domain reads DAGVTQSPTHLIKTRGQQVTLRCSPISGHKSVSWYQQVLGQGPQFIFQYYEKEERGRGNFPDRFSARQFPNYSSELNVNALLLGDSALYLCASSGGNGLGNTEAFFGQGTRLTVV.

This clone has more than one count but fewer than ten. This rearrangement joins TRBV5-1 to TRBJ1-3, with 7 positions matching TRBD1. This CDR3 has 14 amino acids. From germline, CDR1 is SGHRS and CDR2 YFSETQ. V lost 1 base and J lost 4; bases outside the gene matches: 2. DNA for the CDR3: TGCGCCAGCAGCTTGTCGGGACAGGGAAACACCATATATTTT. This sequence encodes CASSLSGQGNTIYF.

The rearrangement links TRBV19 to TRBJ1-1; D is possibly TRBD1 (6 bases). The CDR3 length is 13 residues. CDR1 is LNHDA and CDR2 is SQIVND in the germline V gene (reference sequence). Trimming took 6 bases from V and 4 from J, leaving 12 bases between them. The CDR3 protein is CASRNRDGTEAFF. CDR3 DNA: TGTGCCAGTAGAAACAGGGATGGCACTGAAGCTTTCTTT.

This chain joins TRBV27 and TRBJ1-5; 8 bases align to TRBD1. Trimming removed 5 bases from V and 8 bases from J; junction bases left unmatched: 11. The CDR3 covers 15 residues. Germline V gene sequence: CDR1 MNHEY, CDR2 SMNVEV (reference sequence). Here the CDR3 DNA reads TGTGCCAGCAGTCGGGCGACAGGGGTTCTTGAGCCCCAGCATTTT. This gives the protein CASSRATGVLEPQHF.

The V gene is TRBV6-5, the J gene TRBJ1-1; 9 bases line up with TRBD1. The CDR3 length is 16 residues. CDR1 and CDR2 (germline): MNHEY, SVGAGI. V lost 1 base, J lost 4 bases, and 7 bases stayed unmatched. CDR3 residues: CASSYFNRGQGTEAFF. The CDR3 bases are TGTGCCAGCAGTTACTTTAACAGGGGGCAAGGCACTGAAGCTTTCTTT.